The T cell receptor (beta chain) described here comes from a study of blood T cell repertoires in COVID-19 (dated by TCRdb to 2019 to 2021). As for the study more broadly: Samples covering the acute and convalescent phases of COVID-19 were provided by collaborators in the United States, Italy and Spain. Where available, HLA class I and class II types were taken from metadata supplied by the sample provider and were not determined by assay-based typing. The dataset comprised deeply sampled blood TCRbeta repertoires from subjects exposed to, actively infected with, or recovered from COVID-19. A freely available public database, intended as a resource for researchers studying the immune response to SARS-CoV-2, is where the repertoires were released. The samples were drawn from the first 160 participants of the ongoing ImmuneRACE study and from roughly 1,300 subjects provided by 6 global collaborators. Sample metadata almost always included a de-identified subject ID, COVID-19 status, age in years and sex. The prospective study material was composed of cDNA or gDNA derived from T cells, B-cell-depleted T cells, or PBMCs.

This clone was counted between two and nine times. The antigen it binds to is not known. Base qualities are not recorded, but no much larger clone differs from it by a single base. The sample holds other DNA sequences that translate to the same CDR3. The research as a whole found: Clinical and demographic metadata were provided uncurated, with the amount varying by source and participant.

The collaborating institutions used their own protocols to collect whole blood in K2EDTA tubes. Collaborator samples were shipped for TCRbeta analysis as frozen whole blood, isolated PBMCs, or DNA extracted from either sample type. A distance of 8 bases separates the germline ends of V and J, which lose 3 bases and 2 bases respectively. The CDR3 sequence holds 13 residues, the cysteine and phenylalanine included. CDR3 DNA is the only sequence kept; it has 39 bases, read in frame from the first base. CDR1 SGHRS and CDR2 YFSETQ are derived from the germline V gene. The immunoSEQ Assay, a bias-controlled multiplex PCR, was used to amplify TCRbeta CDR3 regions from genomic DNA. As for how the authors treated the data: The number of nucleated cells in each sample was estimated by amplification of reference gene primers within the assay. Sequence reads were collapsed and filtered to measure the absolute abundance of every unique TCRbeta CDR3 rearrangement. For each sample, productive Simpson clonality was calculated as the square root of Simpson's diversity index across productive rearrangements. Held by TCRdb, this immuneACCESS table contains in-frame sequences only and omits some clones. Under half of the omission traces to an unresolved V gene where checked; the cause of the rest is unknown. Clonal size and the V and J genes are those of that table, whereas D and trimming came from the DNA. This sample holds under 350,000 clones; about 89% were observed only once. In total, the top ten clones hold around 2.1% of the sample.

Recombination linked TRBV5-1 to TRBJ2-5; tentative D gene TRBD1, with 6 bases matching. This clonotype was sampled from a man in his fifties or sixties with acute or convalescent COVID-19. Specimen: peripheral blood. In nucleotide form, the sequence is TGCGCCAGCAGCTCTGGACAGCAAGAGACCCAGTACTTC. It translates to CASSSGQQETQYF.